The clone carrying this TCR beta chain was observed at least ten times. Its target is not known. TCRdb reprocessed the reads with MiXCR, giving one entry per CDR3 protein. The sample yields about 310,000 distinct CDR3 sequences, roughly 16% seen once. J gave up 2 bases and V 1 base, and 8 bases lay outside the gene matches. This CDR3 has 18 amino acids. CDR1 SEHNR and CDR2 FQNEAQ come from the germline V gene (reference sequence). The data stem from a study of T cell repertoires in cytomegalovirus infection. Study context: TCR beta signatures that were public indicated CMV infection and matching HLA type. Broader study findings: Across the ex vivo response, the dominant clonotypes were HLA-C-restricted CMV-specific TCR beta clonotypes. Cumulative frequency of public TCR beta families picked out carriers of CMV plus the relevant HLA.

The source of this sequence is a human donor in good health (CMV status not recorded). Some clones in this sample may be carry-over from other donors' samples. The J gene is TRBJ2-3, the V gene TRBV7-9; 11 bases are a match to TRBD2. Sequenced material: PBMCs. The CDR3 region is CASSLVLAGALHTDTQYF. CDR3 sequence (DNA): TGTGCCAGCAGCTTAGTACTAGCGGGGGCCTTACACACAGATACGCAGTATTTT. Full variable domain (outside the CDR3, taken from reference TRBV7-9 and TRBJ2-3): DTGVSQNPRHKITKRGQNVTFRCDPISEHNRLYWYRQTLGQGPEFLTYFQNEAQLEKSRLLSDRFSAERPKGSFSTLEIQRTEQGDSAMYLCASSLVLAGALHTDTQYFGPGTRLTVL.